The 9 T cell receptor beta chains listed next were all sequenced from one sample in a study of blood T cell repertoires in COVID-19. The table came from immunoSEQ multiplex PCR; TCRdb's copy has only in-frame clones and leaves some out. The table has roughly 150,000 clones, 80% to 90% seen once. The source material was peripheral blood. The source of these receptors is a woman aged 40 to 50 with acute or convalescent COVID-19.

V and J are TRBV21-1 and TRBJ1-1; the table gives TRBD1 as D, unverified against the DNA. TRBV21-1 is shown as a pseudogene. The CDR3 extends over 15 amino acids. The CDR3 reads CASSKLLRGNTEAFF. In nucleotides, the CDR3 is TGTGCCAGCAGCAAACTCCTCAGGGGGAACACTGAAGCTTTCTTT.

The chain is built from TRBV4-1 and TRBJ1-1; D not certain. Trimming pared 1 base from V and 0 bases from J, leaving 9 bases between. This CDR3 region has 15 residues. Germline assignment: CDR1 MGHRA and CDR2 YSYEKL. CDR3 amino acids: CASSQGLALNTEAFF. As DNA, the CDR3 is TGCGCCAGCAGCCAAGGATTAGCCTTGAACACTGAAGCTTTCTTT.

V is TRBV11-2 and J is TRBJ2-7; 9 bases align to TRBD2. The V and J ends lost 5 bases and 3 bases, in that order; junction bases with no gene match: 14. Germline V CDR1 and CDR2: SGHAT, FQNNGV. This CDR3 is built from 17 residues. The CDR3 nucleotides read TGTGCCAGCAGCGCGACGTTTGGCGGGGGGGTAATCTACGAGCAGTACTTC. It is translated as CASSATFGGGVIYEQYF.

The V call is TRBV19, the J call TRBJ1-2, with 12 bases lining up with TRBD1. CDR1 LNHDA and CDR2 SQIVND come from the germline V gene (reference sequence). This CDR3 has 14 residues. Trimming at V came to 5 bases and at J to 7 bases, leaving 5 bases not matched to a gene. Written as DNA, the CDR3 is TGTGCCAGTAGTGAGGGACAGGGGGCGGTTGGCTACACCTTC. It is translated as CASSEGQGAVGYTF.

The V and J genes are TRBV24-1 and TRBJ2-3; TRBD1 agrees at 9 bases. This CDR3 comprises 17 residues. J gave up 1 base and V 5 bases, and 9 bases lay outside the gene matches. CDR1 and CDR2 from the germline V gene are KGHDR and SFDVKD. CDR3 nucleotide sequence: TGTGCCACCAGTGGATGGCCGGGACAGGGAGGCACAGATACGCAGTATTTT. This encodes CATSGWPGQGGTDTQYF.

In this sample, this clone turned up once. J is TRBJ2-1 and V is TRBV9; 7 bases are shared with TRBD2. The trim removed 3 bases at V and 0 bases at J, leaving 9 bases unmatched. CDR1 is SGDLS, CDR2 YYNGEE, per germline. The CDR3 consists of 17 residues. The CDR3 DNA is TGTGCCAGCAGCGCTCTCCGAGCGGGGTCCTCCTACAATGAGCAGTTCTTC. It is translated as CASSALRAGSSYNEQFF.

The chain couples TRBV5-1 to TRBJ2-1, with D possibly TRBD2 on 7 matching bases. Per the germline V gene, CDR1 is SGHRS and CDR2 is YFSETQ. The CDR3 has 18 amino acids. The V gene lost 2 bases and the J gene lost 5 bases, with 23 bases spanning the gap. The CDR3: CASSFDAGAIRAHNEQFF. In DNA form, the CDR3 reads TGCGCCAGCAGCTTCGACGCGGGGGCGATCCGGGCCCACAATGAGCAGTTCTTC.

The chain is built from TRBV28 and TRBJ2-1, with unresolved D. Trimming stripped 3 bases from V and 6 bases from J, with 6 bases between. Germline values: CDR1 MDHEN, CDR2 SYDVKM. The CDR3 has 12 amino acids. CDR3 nucleotide sequence: TGTGCCAGCAGTTTTTCGGTCAATGAGCAGTTCTTC. As protein: CASSFSVNEQFF. Filled out from reference TRBV28 and TRBJ2-1, the complete variable domain reads DVKVTQSSRYLVKRTGEKVFLECVQDMDHENMFWYRQDPGLGLRLIYFSYDVKMKEKGDIPEGYSVSREKKERFSLILESASTNQTSMYLCASSFSVNEQFFGPGTRLTVL.

V and J are TRBV12-3 or TRBV12-4 and TRBJ1-1; 8 positions agree with TRBD1. The CDR3 has 13 residues. J was trimmed by 4 bases and V by 4 bases; bases with no gene match: 2. CDR3 DNA: TGTGCCAGCAGTTGGACAGGGCTCACTGAAGCTTTCTTT. Residues: CASSWTGLTEAFF.